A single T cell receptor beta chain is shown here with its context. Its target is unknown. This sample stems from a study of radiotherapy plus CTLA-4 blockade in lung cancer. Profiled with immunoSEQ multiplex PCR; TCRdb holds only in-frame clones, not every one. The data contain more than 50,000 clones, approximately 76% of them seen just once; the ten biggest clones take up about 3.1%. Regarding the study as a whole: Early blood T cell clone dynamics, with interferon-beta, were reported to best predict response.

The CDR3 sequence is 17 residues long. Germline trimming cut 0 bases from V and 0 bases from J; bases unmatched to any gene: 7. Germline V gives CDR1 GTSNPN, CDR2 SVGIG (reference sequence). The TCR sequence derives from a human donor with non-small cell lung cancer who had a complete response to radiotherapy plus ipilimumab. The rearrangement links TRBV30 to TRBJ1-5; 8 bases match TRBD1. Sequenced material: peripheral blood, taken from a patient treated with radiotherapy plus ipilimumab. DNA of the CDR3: TGTGCCTGGAGTGTCAGGGGGCCCCAATATAGCAATCAGCCCCAGCATTTT. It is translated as CAWSVRGPQYSNQPQHF. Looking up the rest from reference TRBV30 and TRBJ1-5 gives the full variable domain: SQTIHQWPATLVQPVGSPLSLECTVEGTSNPNLYWYRQAAGRGLQLLFYSVGIGQISSEVPQNLSASRPQDRQFILSSKKLLLSDSGFYLCAWSVRGPQYSNQPQHFGDGTRLSIL.